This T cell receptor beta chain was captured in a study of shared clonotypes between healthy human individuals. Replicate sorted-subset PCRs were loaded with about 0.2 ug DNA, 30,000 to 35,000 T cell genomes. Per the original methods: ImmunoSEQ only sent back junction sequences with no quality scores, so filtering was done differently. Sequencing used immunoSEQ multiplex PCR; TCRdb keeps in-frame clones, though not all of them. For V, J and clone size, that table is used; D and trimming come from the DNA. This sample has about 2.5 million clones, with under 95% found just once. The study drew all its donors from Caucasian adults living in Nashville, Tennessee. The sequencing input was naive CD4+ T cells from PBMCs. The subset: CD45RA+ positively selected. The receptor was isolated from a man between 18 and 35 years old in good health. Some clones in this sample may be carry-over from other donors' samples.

In DNA form, the CDR3 reads TGTGCCACGGGCCGGGGGATTGGCTTCTACAATGAGCAGTTCTTC. Amino acids: CATGRGIGFYNEQFF. The chain couples TRBV15 to TRBJ2-1, with a weak D call TRBD2 (6 bases). The CDR3 runs 15 residues. CDR1 and CDR2 (germline): LNHNV, YYDKDF (reference sequence). V dropped 9 bases and J dropped 3 bases, with 18 bases sitting between them.